One sample yielded the 28 T cell receptor beta chains listed below, sequenced in a study of shared clonotypes between healthy human individuals. The assay was immunoSEQ multiplex PCR, and TCRdb's table has in-frame clones only and misses some. Of some 2,400,000 clones listed, more than 90% are singletons. The sequenced sample consisted of naive CD4+ T cells sorted from blood. Subset noted: CD45RA+ positively selected. These receptors all stem from a man younger than 35 in good health.

The chain is built from TRBV27 and TRBJ2-3, with 9 nucleotides matching TRBD2. The CDR3 runs 16 residues. The V segment lost 3 bases and the J segment 3 bases; nucleotides outside the gene matches: 7. The germline CDR1 and CDR2 sequences are MNHEY and SMNVEV (reference sequence). The CDR3 nucleotides are TGTGCCAGCAGTTTTAGTAGCGGGAGAGGGACAGATACGCAGTATTTT. This encodes CASSFSSGRGTDTQYF.

The chain employs TRBV18 and TRBJ1-4; no clear D gene. Germline V gives CDR1 KGHSH, CDR2 LQKENI. The CDR3 has 13 amino acids. Trimming left V 8 bases short and J 4 bases short, with 11 bases between. The CDR3 loop is CASVIGFNEKLFF. CDR3 nucleotides: TGTGCCAGCGTCATAGGGTTTAATGAAAAACTGTTTTTT.

DNA of the CDR3: TGTGCCAGCAGGCCGACTCTTATGAACACTGAAGCTTTCTTT. Translated: CASRPTLMNTEAFF. The V gene is TRBV6-6, the J gene TRBJ1-1, with D unclear. The V and J ends lost 6 bases and 0 bases respectively, with 11 bases between them. The CDR3 has 14 amino acids. CDR1 MNHNY and CDR2 SVGAGI come from the germline V gene (reference sequence).

Regarding this clone: At one end, the junction sequence differs from germline, possibly due to a read error. The V call is TRBV20-1, the J call TRBJ2-7; 8 bases agree with TRBD2. Looked up from germline, CDR1 is DFQATT and CDR2 is SNEGSKA (reference sequence). This CDR3 is 11 amino acids long. CDR3 residues: CSARDLLREDF. In nucleotides, the CDR3 is TGCAGTGCTAGAGATCTCCTGCGGGAGGACTTC.

The chain couples TRBV4-1 to TRBJ2-5, with a possible D match to TRBD2 (5 bases). This CDR3 region has 15 residues. The V gene's germline CDR1 is MGHRA and CDR2 YSYEKL. Trimming stripped 2 bases from V and 1 base from J, with 11 bases between. The CDR3 is CASSQFYGIQETQYF. CDR3 nucleotide sequence: TGCGCCAGCAGCCAATTCTACGGGATCCAAGAGACCCAGTACTTC.

For this clone: A junction end diverges from the germline sequence, so it may reflect a read error. The DNA of the CDR3 is TGTGCCAGCAGGTTAGGGCTTGAGGGGGAAAAACTGTTTTTT. Amino acid sequence: CASRLGLEGEKLFF. This chain uses TRBV11-2 with TRBJ1-4; TRBD1 might be the D (5 bases). The CDR3 extends over 14 amino acids. CDR1 and CDR2 (germline): SGHAT, FQNNGV. Drawing the rest from reference TRBV11-2 and TRBJ1-4, the complete variable domain is EAGVAQSPRYKIIEKRQSVAFWCNPISGHATLYWYQQILGQGPKLLIQFQNNGVVDDSQLPKDRFSAERLKGVDSTLKIQPAKLEDSAVYLCASRLGLEGEKLFFGSGTQLSVL.

The chain combines TRBV6-4 with TRBJ1-2; possible D gene TRBD1, 6 bases. V was shortened by 8 bases and J by 4 bases, with 23 bases between the two germline ends. Germline CDR1 reads MRHNA; CDR2 reads SNTAGT. CDR3 size: 16 residues. The CDR3 loop is CASLTSRAGVTYGYTF. CDR3 DNA sequence: TGTGCCAGCCTTACAAGTCGTGCAGGGGTAACCTATGGCTACACCTTC.

The chain employs TRBV6-5 and TRBJ2-7; 12 bases agree with TRBD2. V lost 0 bases to trimming and J lost 3 bases; unmatched junction nucleotides: 3. CDR3 length equals 16 residues. The germline gives CDR1 MNHEY, CDR2 SVGAGI. The CDR3 DNA follows: TGTGCCAGCAGTTACTCGAGACTAGCGGGAGACTACGAGCAGTACTTC. This sequence encodes CASSYSRLAGDYEQYF.

The chain carries TRBV4-1 and TRBJ2-6; 8 bases match TRBD1. The J segment lost 4 bases and the V segment lost 3 bases, leaving 8 bases of the junction unmatched. The CDR3 contains 17 residues. Germline assignment: CDR1 MGHRA and CDR2 YSYEKL. CDR3 protein: CASSQAGGASGANVLTF. In DNA form, the CDR3 reads TGCGCCAGCAGCCAGGCAGGGGGCGCGTCCGGGGCCAACGTCCTGACTTTC.

This clone was observed a single time. The chain uses TRBV5-1 and TRBJ2-4; D is perhaps TRBD1 (6 bases). The CDR3 extends over 14 amino acids. Germline V gene sequence: CDR1 SGHRS, CDR2 YFSETQ. Trimming took off 6 bases at V and 2 bases at J, with 12 bases between the two ends. In nucleotides, the CDR3 is TGCGCCAGCAACCTAGGGGGAACCAAAAACATTCAGTACTTC. This gives the protein CASNLGGTKNIQYF.

The chain combines TRBV5-6 with TRBJ1-2, with 8 positions matching TRBD1. The germline gives CDR1 SGHDT, CDR2 YYEEEE. The V and J ends lost 4 bases and 8 bases, in that order; junction bases with no gene match: 13. There are 15 residues in the CDR3. CDR3 DNA: TGTGCCAGCAGCCCCCAGACAGGGGCTCAGGGGGGCTACACCTTC. Translated, it gives CASSPQTGAQGGYTF.

For this clone: Within the sample, other DNA sequences also encode this same CDR3. This chain connects TRBV10-3 to TRBJ2-5; D gene uncertain. The CDR3 has 12 amino acids. Germline V gene lookup returns CDR1 ENHRY and CDR2 SYGVKD. V gave up 4 bases and J gave up 3 bases, with 6 bases separating them. CDR3 DNA: TGTGCCATCAGTGGCTCAGAAGAGACCCAGTACTTC. It is translated as CAISGSEETQYF.

This sequence joins TRBV28 and TRBJ1-5, with 7 bases matching TRBD1. Germline V CDR1 and CDR2: MDHEN, SYDVKM. The CDR3 has 13 amino acids. V was clipped by 8 bases and J by 4 bases; unmatched bases: 5. The CDR3 DNA sequence: TGTGCCAGCCACAGGGGAGGGAATCAGCCCCAGCATTTT. This translates into CASHRGGNQPQHF.

The CDR3 protein is CASSQLDRVEGEAYGYTF. CDR3 bases: TGCGCCAGCAGTCAATTGGACAGGGTCGAGGGGGAAGCTTATGGCTACACCTTC. The chain combines TRBV23-1 with TRBJ1-2; the match to TRBD1 covers 8 bases. TRBV23-1 counts as an open reading frame of uncertain function. V lost 1 base, J lost 5 bases, and 15 bases stayed unmatched. This CDR3 has 18 residues.

This sequence joins TRBV18 and TRBJ2-5; the D gene could be TRBD1 or TRBD2 (5 bases each). From germline, CDR1 is KGHSH and CDR2 LQKENI. V was trimmed by 3 bases and J by 4 bases, leaving 21 bases between them. The CDR3 is 17 amino acids. CDR3 DNA: TGTGCCAGCTCACCTCAGGGACGGGAAGGGGTAAGAGAGACCCAGTACTTC. Its protein is CASSPQGREGVRETQYF.

In DNA form, the CDR3 reads TGTGCCAGCAGCTCGCAGACGGGGGAGTCGTTCTTC. Amino acid sequence: CASSSQTGESFF. The chain has TRBV11-2 and TRBJ2-1; a possible D gene is TRBD2 (6 bases). Germline CDR1 is SGHAT and CDR2 is FQNNGV. The CDR3 has 12 amino acids. V dropped 4 bases and J dropped 15 bases, with 16 bases sitting between them.

The gene calls are TRBV27 and TRBJ1-1; unclear D gene. V lost 6 bases to trimming and J lost 4 bases, with 15 bases between them. There are 14 residues in the CDR3. Looked up from germline, CDR1 is MNHEY and CDR2 is SMNVEV (reference sequence). The CDR3 DNA is TGTGCCAGCAGCGCCACCGCGTTGATCACTGAAGCTTTCTTT. This gives the protein CASSATALITEAFF.

This chain joins TRBV29-1 and TRBJ2-3, with 9 bases that match TRBD2. CDR3 length: 14 amino acids. CDR1 is SQVTM and CDR2 is ANQGSEA in the germline V gene. J gave up 3 bases and V 5 bases, and 6 bases lay outside the gene matches. In nucleotides, the CDR3 is TGCAGCGTTCGTGTAGCGGGAGTTACAGATACGCAGTATTTT. It encodes CSVRVAGVTDTQYF.

The chain carries TRBV4-3 and TRBJ1-5, with a possible D match to TRBD1 (5 bases). Between the trimmed V and J ends, which lost 7 bases and 5 bases, there was a span of 27 bases. The CDR3 length is 18 residues. Germline V gene data show CDR1 as LGHNA and CDR2 as YSLEER. CDR3 DNA sequence: TGCGCCAGCATCTCCGGCCGGGGACCCCTAAGGGAGGATCAGCCCCAGCATTTT. Its translation is CASISGRGPLREDQPQHF.

V and J are TRBV19 and TRBJ1-5, with D possibly TRBD1 on 5 matching bases. Per the germline V gene, CDR1 is LNHDA and CDR2 is SQIVND (reference sequence). The CDR3 loop spans 19 amino acids. Trimming stripped 1 base from V and 5 bases from J, with 24 bases between. CDR3 loop: CASSIGRTFNVPDDQPQHF. CDR3 sequence (DNA): TGTGCCAGTAGTATAGGGAGGACATTTAATGTTCCGGACGATCAGCCCCAGCATTTT.

The gene calls are TRBV27 and TRBJ2-2, with D uncertain. The CDR3 is 12 amino acids. Trimming removed 3 bases at V and 3 bases at J, with 2 bases between. Germline V CDR1 and CDR2: MNHEY, SMNVEV (reference sequence). For the CDR3, the DNA is TGTGCCAGCAGTTTGGACACCGGGGAGCTGTTTTTT. Amino acids: CASSLDTGELFF.

As to this clone: Other DNA variants within this sample encode the same CDR3. This chain uses TRBV5-4 with TRBJ1-3; D is unclear. The ends were cut back, 4 bases at V and 0 bases at J, with 8 bases in the middle. Germline V gene data show CDR1 as SGHNT and CDR2 as YYREEE (reference sequence). The CDR3 extends over 14 amino acids. CDR3 region: CASSLDTSGNTIYF. CDR3 bases: TGTGCCAGCAGCCTCGACACCTCTGGAAACACCATATATTTT.

The chain has TRBV4-1 and TRBJ1-6, with TRBD1 as a possible D gene (5 bases). Germline CDR1 MGHRA, CDR2 YSYEKL. CDR3 length equals 17 residues. Deletions cut 0 bases from V and 0 bases from J, with 9 bases between. DNA for the CDR3: TGCGCCAGCAGCCAAGATGAGGGGAGCTCCTATAATTCACCCCTCCACTTT. It specifies CASSQDEGSSYNSPLHF.

The chain carries TRBV10-2 and TRBJ2-5, with 8 bases fitting TRBD2. This CDR3 region has 17 residues. The junction had 11 bases not matched to a gene; V was cut back by 4 bases and J by 1 base. The germline CDR1 and CDR2 sequences are WSHSY and SAAADI. The CDR3 region is CASSAGLGGYGQETQYF. In DNA, the CDR3 is TGCGCCAGCAGTGCGGGACTAGGCGGGTATGGCCAAGAGACCCAGTACTTC.

The chain has TRBV6-5 and TRBJ2-7, with a tentative D call TRBD2 (5 bases). The V end was cut by 0 bases, the J end by 5 bases, with 11 bases between. From germline, CDR1 is MNHEY and CDR2 SVGAGI. CDR3 length: 14 residues. CDR3 coding DNA: TGTGCCAGCAGTTACTCGAGGGCAAGGAACGAGCAGTACTTC. This translates into CASSYSRARNEQYF.

The chain uses TRBV5-1 and TRBJ2-1; the D gene is possibly TRBD2 (6 bases). Germline V CDR1 and CDR2: SGHRS, YFSETQ. The CDR3 sequence is 16 residues long. The V end was cut by 0 bases, the J end by 4 bases, with 14 bases between. The CDR3 loop is CASSLEGLFPYNEQFF. The CDR3 region has the DNA TGCGCCAGCAGCTTGGAAGGACTATTCCCTTACAATGAGCAGTTCTTC.

The chain links TRBV6-5 to TRBJ2-1, with 7 bases aligning to TRBD1. CDR3 length: 14 residues. Germline assignment: CDR1 MNHEY and CDR2 SVGAGI. With 4 bases clipped from V and 6 bases from J, the junction kept 6 bases outside the gene matches. In nucleotides, the CDR3 is TGTGCCAGCAGTTGGACAGGAGATACCAATGAGCAGTTCTTC. Translated: CASSWTGDTNEQFF.

V and J are TRBV5-4 and TRBJ2-2; 9 nucleotides agree with TRBD2. The junction had 4 bases not matched to a gene; V was cut back by 3 bases and J by 1 base. The CDR3 covers 16 residues. The germline gives CDR1 SGHNT, CDR2 YYREEE (reference sequence). The CDR3 nucleotides read TGTGCCAGCAGCTCAAGGACTAGCGTGAACACCGGGGAGCTGTTTTTT. This encodes CASSSRTSVNTGELFF.